These T cell receptor beta chains were read from a single sample in a study of T cell responses to AZD1222 COVID-19 vaccine. Method: immunoSEQ multiplex PCR; TCRdb's copy keeps in-frame clones and lacks some. This table has 95,000 to 150,000 clones, approximately 86% appearing once. This material consisted of peripheral blood, taken on day 0 of AZD1222 vaccination. The receptors shown here come from an adult in good health. Each CDR3 is given with its conserved first and last residue. The order of the fields is D gene, J gene, clone size, V gene, CDR3 protein, CDR3 DNA. D genes are given only for firm matches. Rows may omit the clone size; those that give it use once, few, many or a size class.

NA	TRBJ2-7	NA	TRBV28	CASSPSPVSSYEQYF	TGTGCCAGCAGTCCTAGCCCGGTTAGCTCCTACGAGCAGTACTTC
NA	TRBJ2-7	NA	TRBV11-2	CASSLSPRSYEQYF	TGTGCCAGCAGCTTATCTCCTAGGTCCTACGAGCAGTACTTC
NA	TRBJ1-1	NA	TRBV7-3	CASSSQTVPNTEAFF	TGTGCCAGCAGCTCCCAGACGGTCCCGAACACTGAAGCTTTCTTT
NA	TRBJ2-5	NA	TRBV6-5	CASSPLITRRETQYF	TGTGCCAGCAGTCCCCTGATTACTAGACGAGAGACCCAGTACTTC
NA	TRBJ1-5	NA	TRBV28	CASSLVGPEAQHF	TGTGCCAGCAGTTTGGTGGGGCCCGAAGCCCAGCATTTT
TRBD2	TRBJ2-7	NA	TRBV6-2/TRBV6-3	CASSYLRGVNPPSYEQYF	TGTGCCAGCAGTTACTTACGGGGGGTAAACCCGCCGAGCTACGAGCAGTACTTC
NA	TRBJ2-7	few	TRBV29-1	CSARLGSEQYF	TGCAGCGCCCGATTGGGGAGTGAGCAGTACTTC
NA	TRBJ1-1	NA	TRBV15	CATSREGQYTEAFF	TGTGCCACCAGCAGAGAGGGGCAGTACACTGAAGCTTTCTTT
NA	TRBJ2-7	NA	TRBV30	CAWSGSYEQYF	TGTGCCTGGTCTGGGTCCTACGAGCAGTACTTC
NA	TRBJ2-6	NA	TRBV5-1	CASGGLSSGANVLTF	TGCGCCAGCGGGGGATTGAGCTCTGGGGCCAACGTCCTGACTTTC
NA	TRBJ2-2	NA	TRBV19	CASSWGANTGELFF	TGTGCCAGTAGCTGGGGGGCGAACACCGGGGAGCTGTTTTTT
NA	TRBJ1-2	NA	TRBV20-1	CSARSGVGYTF	TGCAGTGCTAGGTCCGGGGTTGGCTACACCTTC
NA	TRBJ2-5	NA	TRBV6-5	CASSYSDLKETQYF	TGTGCCAGCAGTTACTCGGACCTGAAAGAGACCCAGTACTTC
NA	TRBJ1-6	once	TRBV5-6	CASTQTFGGSPNSPLHF	TGTGCCAGCACCCAAACATTCGGGGGCTCGCCGAATTCACCCCTCCACTTT
NA	TRBJ1-1	NA	TRBV9	CASSVSVNTEAFF	TGTGCCAGCAGCGTTTCGGTGAACACTGAAGCTTTCTTT
NA	TRBJ1-1	NA	TRBV7-2	CASSSPNWMNTEAFF	TGTGCCAGCAGCTCTCCAAACTGGATGAACACTGAAGCTTTCTTT
NA	TRBJ1-1	NA	TRBV7-9	CASSSLRTNTEAFF	TGTGCCAGCAGCTCCCTGAGGACGAACACTGAAGCTTTCTTT
TRBD1	TRBJ1-2	once	TRBV7-9	CASSLAAGGRYGYTF	TGTGCCAGCAGCTTAGCGGCAGGGGGTCGGTATGGCTACACCTTC
NA	TRBJ2-2	NA	TRBV10-3	CAIRGAGELFF	TGTGCCATACGCGGCGCCGGGGAGCTGTTTTTT
NA	TRBJ2-3	NA	TRBV7-2	CASSLRGGAWAQDTQYF	TGTGCCAGCAGCTTAAGGGGGGGCGCTTGGGCACAAGATACGCAGTATTTT
NA	TRBJ2-1	few	TRBV4-2	CASSQDPGGQYEQFF	TGTGCCAGCAGCCAAGATCCCGGGGGGCAGTATGAGCAGTTCTTC
NA	TRBJ1-4	NA	TRBV12-3/TRBV12-4	CASSLAGEKLFF	TGTGCCAGCAGTTTAGCGGGAGAAAAACTGTTTTTT
NA	TRBJ1-3	NA	TRBV2	CASSEARIKGPRSGNTIYF	TGTGCCAGCAGTGAAGCGCGGATAAAGGGACCGCGCTCAGGAAACACCATATATTTT
NA	TRBJ2-5	few	TRBV28	CASLGGMLETQYF	TGTGCCAGCCTAGGTGGGATGTTGGAGACCCAGTACTTC
TRBD1	TRBJ1-4	NA	TRBV7-8	CASSLQQGARKLFF	TGTGCCAGCAGCTTACAACAGGGGGCTCGGAAACTGTTTTTT
NA	TRBJ2-5	NA	TRBV28	CASSLTGRSRETQYF	TGTGCCAGCAGTTTGACAGGGAGGAGTCGGGAGACCCAGTACTTC
NA	TRBJ1-1	NA	TRBV10-3	CAISESGDHTEAFF	TGTGCCATCAGTGAGTCTGGGGATCACACTGAAGCTTTCTTT
NA	TRBJ2-2	NA	TRBV3-1/TRBV3-2	CASTQGKGAGDNTGELFF	TGTGCCAGCACCCAAGGAAAGGGGGCGGGGGATAACACCGGGGAGCTGTTTTTT
TRBD1	TRBJ1-1	NA	TRBV27	CASSGGGHTEAFF	TGTGCCAGCAGCGGAGGGGGCCACACTGAAGCTTTCTTT
TRBD1	TRBJ1-2	NA	TRBV28	CASRGTGGERGGYTF	TGTGCCAGCAGGGGGACAGGGGGCGAGAGGGGTGGCTACACCTTC
TRBD1	TRBJ2-7	NA	TRBV6-2/TRBV6-3	CASSLTLGTGNSYEQYF	TGTGCCAGCAGTTTGACCTTAGGGACAGGAAACTCCTACGAGCAGTACTTC
NA	TRBJ1-2	NA	TRBV28	CASSQGGEASSGGYTF	TGTGCCAGCAGTCAGGGTGGGGAGGCTTCGTCGGGTGGCTACACCTTC
NA	TRBJ1-1	many	TRBV7-9	CASSLTWNTEAFF	TGTGCCAGCAGCCTGACCTGGAACACTGAAGCTTTCTTT
TRBD1	TRBJ1-5	NA	TRBV7-2	CASSLARGHQPQHF	TGTGCCAGCAGCTTAGCGAGGGGGCACCAGCCCCAGCATTTT
NA	TRBJ1-6	NA	TRBV5-1	CASRPDEGRYDLHF	TGCGCCAGCAGACCTGATGAGGGCCGTTACGATCTCCACTTT
NA	TRBJ2-2	NA	TRBV24-1	CATGMGAGELFF	TGTGCCACCGGGATGGGGGCCGGGGAGCTGTTTTTT
TRBD1	TRBJ2-7	NA	TRBV11-2	CASSSYRGEQYF	TGTGCCAGCAGCTCCTACAGGGGCGAGCAGTACTTC
NA	TRBJ2-3	NA	TRBV9	CASSVNQGHDTQYF	TGTGCCAGCAGCGTAAACCAGGGTCATGATACGCAGTATTTT
TRBD1	TRBJ1-3	NA	TRBV29-1	CSVRTGADSGNTIYF	TGCAGCGTCCGGACAGGGGCCGACTCTGGAAACACCATATATTTT
NA	TRBJ2-7	NA	TRBV7-9	CASRSGNYEQYF	TGTGCCAGCAGGTCCGGGAACTACGAGCAGTACTTC
TRBD1	TRBJ1-2	NA	TRBV7-3	CASSSHSYRGGYTF	TGTGCCAGCAGCTCCCACTCCTACAGGGGTGGCTACACCTTC
TRBD1	TRBJ2-2	NA	TRBV5-1	CASSFRTGQGRTGELFF	TGCGCCAGCAGCTTCCGAACGGGACAGGGAAGAACGGGGGAGCTGTTTTTT
TRBD2	TRBJ2-1	NA	TRBV5-1	CASSVSGTRGVDEQFF	TGCGCCAGCAGCGTCTCCGGGACTAGGGGAGTGGATGAGCAGTTCTTC
TRBD1	TRBJ1-5	medium-sized	TRBV6-1	CASSEAGTGSQPQHF	TGTGCCAGCAGTGAAGCAGGGACAGGGAGTCAGCCCCAGCATTTT
TRBD1	TRBJ1-5	NA	TRBV28	CASNRRDRVNQPQHF	TGTGCCAGCAACCGCCGGGACAGGGTCAATCAGCCCCAGCATTTT
TRBD1	TRBJ2-3	NA	TRBV6-2/TRBV6-3	CASSSGTGADTQYF	TGTGCCAGCAGTTCCGGGACAGGGGCAGATACGCAGTATTTT
NA	TRBJ2-3	NA	TRBV2	CASSEAIGTQYF	TGTGCCAGCAGTGAGGCAATCGGTACGCAGTATTTT